This TCR beta chain came from a study of blood T cells in healthy people across ages. Study at large: About one barcoded beta molecule was captured per two T cells (by template switching).

A second roughly 6 to 12 cycle PCR used barcoded and J-beta primers. The template-switch adaptor was a 5' adaptor with 12 random nucleotides. It tagged each cDNA molecule. Each single sample gave us at least 2.5 million CDR3-containing paired-end reads. Using its own MiXCR run on the 5' RACE reads, TCRdb lists one record per CDR3 protein. This table has over a million distinct CDR3 sequences, about 43% appearing once. A few counts support this clonotype. The V end was cut by 5 bases, the J end by 8 bases, with 22 bases between. The CDR3 loop spans 16 amino acids. The germline gives CDR1 MGHRA, CDR2 YSYEKL. Per sample, extraction of total RNA gave at least 6 micrograms in every case.

The sequenced sample consisted of blood. The V gene is TRBV4-1, the J gene TRBJ2-1, with D perhaps being TRBD1 or TRBD2 (7 bases each). The sequence was collected from a woman aged 18-29 years in good health. CDR3 in DNA: TGCGCCAGCAGCGAACCCCGACAGGGAGGGAGGGATGAGCAGTTCTTC. Translation gives CASSEPRQGGRDEQFF.